Below, 15 T cell receptor beta chains from the same sample are listed, as sequenced in a study of blood T cells in healthy people across ages. The authors ran a second PCR of about 7 to 11 cycles using a sample-barcoded 5' primer and a J-beta primer mix. TCRdb redid the calling of the 5' RACE reads with MiXCR, one entry per CDR3 protein. The table shows approximately 680,000 distinct CDR3 sequences, with about 32% occurring only once. What was sequenced was blood. The receptors shown here come from a woman older than 75 in good health.

The chain uses TRBV5-1 and TRBJ1-1; D is undetermined. CDR3 size: 14 residues. Germline V gives CDR1 SGHRS, CDR2 YFSETQ. V lost 2 bases and J lost 0, with 8 bases in between. The CDR3 sequence: CASSFSGVNTEAFF. Here the CDR3 DNA reads TGCGCCAGCAGCTTCTCTGGAGTGAACACTGAAGCTTTCTTT.

The V gene is TRBV20-1, the J gene TRBJ2-3, with unresolved D. The CDR3 loop spans 13 amino acids. Germline CDR1 reads DFQATT; CDR2 reads SNEGSKA (reference sequence). V gave up 0 bases and J gave up 5 bases, with 9 bases separating them. CDR3: CSARDARRDTQYF. The CDR3 nucleotides are TGCAGTGCTAGAGATGCGAGGCGAGATACGCAGTATTTT.

This chain joins TRBV7-9 and TRBJ1-5; 10 nucleotides align to TRBD1. The CDR3 runs 15 residues. Germline V CDR1 and CDR2: SEHNR, FQNEAQ (reference sequence). J lost 5 bases, V lost 5 bases, and 6 bases had no gene match. The CDR3 reads CASSPGTGVDQPQHF. The CDR3 DNA follows: TGTGCCAGCAGCCCCGGGACAGGGGTCGATCAGCCCCAGCATTTT.

The chain recombines TRBV5-1 with TRBJ2-5; 7 nucleotides align to TRBD1. The CDR3 is 15 amino acids. Germline assignment: CDR1 SGHRS and CDR2 YFSETQ. V shed 6 bases, J shed 2 bases, and the junction held 10 bases outside the gene matches. This CDR3 reads CASKGGGTAQETQYF. Written as DNA, the CDR3 is TGCGCCAGCAAGGGTGGTGGGACAGCACAAGAGACCCAGTACTTC.

This clonotype was counted ten times or more. The chain is built from TRBV7-9 and TRBJ1-2; 8 nucleotides line up with TRBD1. J lost 4 bases, V lost 3 bases, and 4 bases had no gene match. Germline V gives CDR1 SEHNR, CDR2 FQNEAQ (reference sequence). This CDR3 region has 14 residues. CDR3 DNA sequence: TGTGCCAGCAGCTTCCAGGGGGCGCCCTATGGCTACACCTTC. It specifies CASSFQGAPYGYTF. The complete variable domain, with remaining parts taken from reference TRBV7-9 and TRBJ1-2, reads DTGVSQNPRHKITKRGQNVTFRCDPISEHNRLYWYRQTLGQGPEFLTYFQNEAQLEKSRLLSDRFSAERPKGSFSTLEIQRTEQGDSAMYLCASSFQGAPYGYTFGSGTRLTVV.

This clonotype showed up many times. The chain links TRBV7-2 to TRBJ2-7; unclear D gene. Trimming took off 5 bases at V and 2 bases at J, with 13 bases between the two ends. Germline CDR1 reads SGHTA; CDR2 reads FQGNSA. CDR3 size: 14 residues. CDR3 nucleotide sequence: TGTGCCAGCAGCCCGAGACGTAACGCCTACGAGCAGTACTTC. It encodes CASSPRRNAYEQYF. Using reference TRBV7-2 and TRBJ2-7 for the parts outside the CDR3, the full variable domain is GAGVSQSPSNKVTEKGKDVELRCDPISGHTALYWYRQSLGQGLEFLIYFQGNSAPDKSGLPSDRFSAERTGGSVSTLTIQRTQQEDSAVYLCASSPRRNAYEQYFGPGTRLTVT.

This clonotype has a single count. A much larger clone sits a single nucleotide away, making a read error possible. The V and J genes are TRBV5-1 and TRBJ1-2; tentative D call: TRBD1 (6 bases). Germline loops: CDR1 SGHRS, CDR2 YFSETQ. CDR3 length: 15 residues. The CDR3 is CAGSLETGASGGYTF. The CDR3 DNA reads as TGCGCCGGCAGCTTGGAGACGGGGGCCTCGGGGGGCTACACCTTC. The full variable domain, rest sourced from reference TRBV5-1 and TRBJ1-2, is KAGVTQTPRYLIKTRGQQVTLSCSPISGHRSVSWYQQTPGQGLQFLFEYFSETQRNKGNFPGRFSGRQFSNSRSEMNVSTLELGDSALYLCAGSLETGASGGYTFGSGTRLTVV.

This clonotype was observed many times. V and J are TRBV5-1 and TRBJ2-1; TRBD2 matches 9 bases. The CDR3 runs to 16 residues. Germline V gives CDR1 SGHRS, CDR2 YFSETQ. V gave up 4 bases and J gave up 7 bases; unmatched junction bases: 12. Here the CDR3 reads CASSPSSGGVRNEQFF. CDR3 in DNA: TGCGCCAGCAGCCCTAGTAGCGGGGGAGTTAGGAATGAGCAGTTCTTC.

The chain uses TRBV7-2 and TRBJ1-4, with D uncertain. V lost 1 base and J lost 5, with 11 bases in between. CDR3 length: 15 residues. CDR1 SGHTA and CDR2 FQGNSA come from the germline V gene. This chain's CDR3 is CASSLGPQDNEKLFF. CDR3 in DNA: TGTGCCAGCAGCTTAGGCCCCCAGGACAATGAAAAACTGTTTTTT.

This clonotype showed up many times. The rearrangement uses TRBV7-2 and TRBJ1-4; no firm D call. Germline lookup yields CDR1 SGHTA and CDR2 FQGNSA. The CDR3 sequence is 12 residues long. Trimming left V 10 bases short and J 6 bases short, with 12 bases between. CDR3 sequence (DNA): TGTGCCACCGGAGAGACCGATGAAAAACTGTTTTTT. Its protein product is CATGETDEKLFF.

The V gene is TRBV6-5, the J gene TRBJ1-3; D ambiguous. Germline loops: CDR1 MNHEY, CDR2 SVGAGI. CDR3 length: 11 amino acids. V lost 5 bases and J lost 11, with 10 bases in between. The CDR3 spells CASSTSTAIYF. The CDR3 DNA reads TGTGCCAGCAGTACAAGTACCGCCATATATTTT.

This clonotype has more than one count but fewer than ten. The chain carries TRBV7-2 and TRBJ1-1, with 11 bases fitting TRBD1. J lost 0 bases, V lost 1 base, and 4 bases had no gene match. This CDR3 spans 17 amino acids. The germline gives CDR1 SGHTA, CDR2 FQGNSA. CDR3 in amino acids: CASSLVGTGGLNTEAFF. The DNA of the CDR3 is TGTGCCAGCAGCTTAGTCGGGACAGGGGGATTGAACACTGAAGCTTTCTTT.

This clonotype was seen repeatedly, ten times or more. The J gene is TRBJ2-3, the V gene TRBV20-1; D is perhaps TRBD2 (6 bases). CDR1 is DFQATT and CDR2 is SNEGSKA in the germline V gene (reference sequence). With 5 bases removed from V and 9 bases from J, the gap between germline ends came to 21 bases. The CDR3 length is 14 residues. CDR3 amino acids: CSAQTSPASGTQYF. The CDR3 region has the DNA TGCAGTGCTCAAACTAGCCCCGCTTCAGGGACGCAGTATTTT.

This chain uses TRBV7-3 with TRBJ2-3, with 8 bases that match TRBD2. Germline V gene sequence: CDR1 SGHTA, CDR2 FQGTGA. Trimming removed 5 bases from V and 1 base from J; junction bases left unmatched: 5. The CDR3 contains 15 residues. CDR3 loop: CASSQLLAGTDTQYF. CDR3 coding DNA: TGTGCCAGCAGCCAATTACTAGCGGGCACAGATACGCAGTATTTT. Full variable domain (outside the CDR3, taken from reference TRBV7-3 and TRBJ2-3): GAGVSQTPSNKVTEKGKYVELRCDPISGHTALYWYRQSLGQGPEFLIYFQGTGAADDSGLPNDRFFAVRPEGSVSTLKIQRTERGDSAVYLCASSQLLAGTDTQYFGPGTRLTVL.

With regard to this clonotype: A much larger clone sits a single nucleotide away, making a read error possible. V is TRBV2 and J is TRBJ2-1, with unresolved D. Germline V gene data show CDR1 as SNHLY and CDR2 as FYNNEI. The CDR3 contains 17 residues. V gave up 3 bases and J gave up 13 bases, with 28 bases separating them. This chain's CDR3 is CASSESPTTYQQETQFF. CDR3 DNA sequence: TGTGCCAGCAGTGAGAGCCCTACCACATACCAGCAAGAGACCCAGTTCTTC.